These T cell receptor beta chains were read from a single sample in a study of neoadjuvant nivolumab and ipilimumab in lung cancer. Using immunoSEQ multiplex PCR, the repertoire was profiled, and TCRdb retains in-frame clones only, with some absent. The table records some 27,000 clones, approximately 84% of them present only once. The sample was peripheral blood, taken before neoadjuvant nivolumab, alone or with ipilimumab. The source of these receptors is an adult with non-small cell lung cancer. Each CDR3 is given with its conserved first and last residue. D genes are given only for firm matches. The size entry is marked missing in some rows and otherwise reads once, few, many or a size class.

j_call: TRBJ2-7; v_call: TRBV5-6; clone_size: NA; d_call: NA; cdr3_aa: CASSLAVQGQVTYEQYF; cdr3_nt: TGTGCCAGCAGCTTGGCGGTGCAGGGACAAGTTACCTACGAGCAGTACTTC
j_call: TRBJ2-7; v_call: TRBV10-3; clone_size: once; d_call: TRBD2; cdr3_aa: CAISESREGVYEQYF; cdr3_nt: TGTGCCATCAGTGAGTCGAGGGAGGGTGTCTACGAGCAGTACTTC
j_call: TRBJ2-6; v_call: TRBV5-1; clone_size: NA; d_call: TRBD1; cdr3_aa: CASSWTGGSGANVLTF; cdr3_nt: TGCGCCAGCAGCTGGACAGGGGGTTCTGGGGCCAACGTCCTGACTTTC
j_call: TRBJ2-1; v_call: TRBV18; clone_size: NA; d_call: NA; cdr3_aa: CASSREGNSYNEQFF; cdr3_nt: TGTGCCAGCTCACGAGAGGGGAACTCCTACAATGAGCAGTTCTTC
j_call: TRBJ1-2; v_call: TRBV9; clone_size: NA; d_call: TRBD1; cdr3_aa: CASSVDLQGAGYTF; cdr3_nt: TGTGCCAGCAGCGTCGACTTACAGGGGGCTGGCTACACCTTC
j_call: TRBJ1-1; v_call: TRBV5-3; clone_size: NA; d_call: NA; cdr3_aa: CARSFGRGVQGMNTEAFF; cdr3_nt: TGTGCCAGAAGCTTCGGTAGAGGAGTCCAGGGGATGAACACTGAAGCTTTCTTT
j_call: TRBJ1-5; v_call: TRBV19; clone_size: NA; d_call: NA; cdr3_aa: CASSNRNSNQPQHF; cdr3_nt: TGTGCCAGTTCGAACAGAAATAGCAATCAGCCCCAGCATTTT
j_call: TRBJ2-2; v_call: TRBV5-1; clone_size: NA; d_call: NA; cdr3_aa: CASSPDGSNTGELFF; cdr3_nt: TGCGCCAGCAGCCCCGACGGATCGAACACCGGGGAGCTGTTTTTT
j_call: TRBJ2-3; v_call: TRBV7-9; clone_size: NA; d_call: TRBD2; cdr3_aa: CASSLAGGRDTQYF; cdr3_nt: TGTGCCAGCAGCTTGGCGGGGGGAAGAGATACGCAGTATTTT
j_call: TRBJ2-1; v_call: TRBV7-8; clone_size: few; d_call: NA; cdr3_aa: CASSLEANAHNEQFF; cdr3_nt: TGTGCCAGCAGCTTAGAGGCGAACGCCCACAATGAGCAGTTCTTC
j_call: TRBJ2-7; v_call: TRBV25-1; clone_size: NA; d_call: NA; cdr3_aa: CASSEIWAGHHEQYF; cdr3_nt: TGTGCCAGCAGTGAGATTTGGGCAGGGCACCACGAGCAGTACTTC
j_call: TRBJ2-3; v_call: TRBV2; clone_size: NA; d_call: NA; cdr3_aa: CASSRGVADTQYF; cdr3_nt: TGTGCCAGCAGCAGGGGGGTAGCAGATACGCAGTATTTT
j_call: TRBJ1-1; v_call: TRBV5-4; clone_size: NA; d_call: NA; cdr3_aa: CASSSRTGNTEAFF; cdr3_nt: TGTGCCAGCAGCTCTCGGACGGGGAACACTGAAGCTTTCTTT
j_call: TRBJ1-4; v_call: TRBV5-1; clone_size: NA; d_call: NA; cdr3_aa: CASSSAGRRNEKLFF; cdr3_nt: TGCGCCAGCAGCTCGGCCGGGCGCCGGAATGAAAAACTGTTTTTT
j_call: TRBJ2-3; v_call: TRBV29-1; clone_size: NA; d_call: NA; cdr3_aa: CSVEANFGTDTQYF; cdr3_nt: TGCAGCGTTGAAGCGAACTTCGGCACAGATACGCAGTATTTT
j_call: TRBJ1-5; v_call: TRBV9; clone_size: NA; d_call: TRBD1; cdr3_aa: CASSVQGGVGQPQHF; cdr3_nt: TGTGCCAGCAGCGTCCAGGGGGGTGTGGGTCAGCCCCAGCATTTT
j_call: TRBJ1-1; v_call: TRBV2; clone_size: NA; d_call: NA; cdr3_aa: CASRFGGALGPFF; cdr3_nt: TGTGCCAGCAGATTCGGGGGGGCCTTGGGTCCTTTCTTT
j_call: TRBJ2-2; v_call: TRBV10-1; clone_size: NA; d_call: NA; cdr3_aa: CASSEWADGTGELFF; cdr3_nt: TGCGCCAGCAGTGAGTGGGCAGATGGGACCGGGGAGCTGTTTTTT
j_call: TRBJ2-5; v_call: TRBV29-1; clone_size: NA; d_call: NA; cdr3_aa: CSVESGGGETQYF; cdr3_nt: TGCAGCGTTGAGTCTGGGGGAGGAGAGACCCAGTACTTC
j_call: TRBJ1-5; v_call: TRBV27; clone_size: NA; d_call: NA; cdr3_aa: CASSDIMGNQPQHF; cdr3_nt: TGTGCCAGCAGCGACATTATGGGCAATCAGCCCCAGCATTTT
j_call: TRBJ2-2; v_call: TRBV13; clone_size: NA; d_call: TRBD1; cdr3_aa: CASSLEPLRGCTGELFF; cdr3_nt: TGTGCCAGCAGCTTAGAACCCCTCAGGGGGTGTACCGGGGAGCTGTTTTTT
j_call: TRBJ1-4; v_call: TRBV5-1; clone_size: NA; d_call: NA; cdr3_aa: CASSLGRVQEKLFF; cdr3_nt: TGCGCCAGCAGCTTGGGGAGGGTTCAGGAAAAACTGTTTTTT
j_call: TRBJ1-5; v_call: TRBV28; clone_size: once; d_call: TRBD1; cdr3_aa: CASSSGQLLNQPQHF; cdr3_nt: TGTGCCAGCAGTTCGGGACAGTTACTGAATCAGCCCCAGCATTTT
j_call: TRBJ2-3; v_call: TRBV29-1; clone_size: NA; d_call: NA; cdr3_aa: CSVGGYRLGTDTQYF; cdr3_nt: TGCAGCGTTGGGGGCTACAGGTTAGGCACAGATACGCAGTATTTT
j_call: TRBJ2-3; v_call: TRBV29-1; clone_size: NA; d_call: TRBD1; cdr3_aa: CSVEERGRGDTQYF; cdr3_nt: TGCAGCGTTGAAGAGAGGGGGCGCGGAGATACGCAGTATTTT
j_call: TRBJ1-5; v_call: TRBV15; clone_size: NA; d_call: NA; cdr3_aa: CATSREKYSNQPQHF; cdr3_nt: TGTGCCACCAGCAGAGAGAAATATAGCAATCAGCCCCAGCATTTT
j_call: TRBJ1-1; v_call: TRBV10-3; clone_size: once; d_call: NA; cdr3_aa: CAISDLKGNTEAFF; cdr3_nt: TGTGCCATCAGTGACCTAAAGGGGAACACTGAAGCTTTCTTT
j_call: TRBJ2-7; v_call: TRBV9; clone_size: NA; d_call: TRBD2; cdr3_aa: CASSVEGRGSEQYF; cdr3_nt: TGTGCCAGCAGCGTAGAGGGGAGGGGCAGCGAGCAGTACTTC
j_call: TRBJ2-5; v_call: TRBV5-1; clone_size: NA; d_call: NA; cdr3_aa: CASSERVGGETQYF; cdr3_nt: TGCGCCAGCAGTGAGAGGGTAGGAGGAGAGACCCAGTACTTC
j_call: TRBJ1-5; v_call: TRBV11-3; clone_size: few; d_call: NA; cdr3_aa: CASWGEGPYSNQPQHF; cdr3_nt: TGTGCCAGCTGGGGAGAGGGCCCTTATAGCAATCAGCCCCAGCATTTT
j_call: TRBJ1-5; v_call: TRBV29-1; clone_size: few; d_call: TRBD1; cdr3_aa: CSAAQHRGQPQHF; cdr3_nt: TGCAGCGCGGCCCAACACAGGGGTCAGCCCCAGCATTTT
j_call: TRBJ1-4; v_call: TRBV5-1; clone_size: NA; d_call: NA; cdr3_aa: CASTRTGCTNEKLFF; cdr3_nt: TGCGCCAGTACACGCACAGGGTGCACTAATGAAAAACTGTTTTTT
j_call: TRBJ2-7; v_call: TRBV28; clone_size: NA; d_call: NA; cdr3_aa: CASSPLVRGVYEQYF; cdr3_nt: TGTGCCAGCAGCCCCCTAGTGAGGGGGGTATACGAGCAGTACTTC
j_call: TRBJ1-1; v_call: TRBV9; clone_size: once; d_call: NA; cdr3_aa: CASSPSGGSTEAFF; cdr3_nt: TGTGCCAGCAGCCCCAGCGGCGGGTCCACTGAAGCTTTCTTT
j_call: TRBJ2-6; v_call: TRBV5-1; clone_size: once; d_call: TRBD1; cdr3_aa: CASSTGTGGSGANVLTF; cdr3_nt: TGCGCCAGCAGCACCGGGACAGGGGGTTCTGGGGCCAACGTCCTGACTTTC
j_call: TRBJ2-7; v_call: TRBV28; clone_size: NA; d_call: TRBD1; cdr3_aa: CASRMTGSLSEQYF; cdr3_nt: TGTGCCAGCAGGATGACAGGGTCTTTATCCGAGCAGTACTTC
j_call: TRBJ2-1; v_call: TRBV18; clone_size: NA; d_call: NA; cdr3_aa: CASSPSSIGTGNEQFF; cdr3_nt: TGTGCCAGCTCACCAAGTTCGATAGGAACGGGGAATGAGCAGTTCTTC
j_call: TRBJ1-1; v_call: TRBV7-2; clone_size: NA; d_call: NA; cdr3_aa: CASSSRVTNTEAFF; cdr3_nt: TGTGCCAGCAGCTCCAGGGTTACGAACACTGAAGCTTTCTTT
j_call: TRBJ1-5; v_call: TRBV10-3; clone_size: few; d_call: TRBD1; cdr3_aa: CAISESGGGGINQPQHF; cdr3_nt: TGTGCCATCAGTGAGTCGGGAGGGGGCGGGATCAATCAGCCCCAGCATTTT
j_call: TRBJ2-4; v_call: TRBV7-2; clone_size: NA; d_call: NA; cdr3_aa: CASSPYQPNIQYF; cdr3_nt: TGTGCCAGCAGCCCCTATCAACCGAACATTCAGTACTTC
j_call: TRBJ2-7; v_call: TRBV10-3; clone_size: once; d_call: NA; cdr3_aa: CAISPASYEQYF; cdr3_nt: TGTGCCATCAGCCCAGCCTCCTACGAGCAGTACTTC
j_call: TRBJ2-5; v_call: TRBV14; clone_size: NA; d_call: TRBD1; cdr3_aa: CASSPLDRGQETQYF; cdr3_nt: TGTGCCAGCAGCCCTTTGGACAGGGGGCAGGAGACCCAGTACTTC
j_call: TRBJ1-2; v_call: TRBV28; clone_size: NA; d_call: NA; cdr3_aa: CASSSTGDGYTF; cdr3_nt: TGTGCCAGCTCGAGCACCGGGGATGGCTACACCTTC
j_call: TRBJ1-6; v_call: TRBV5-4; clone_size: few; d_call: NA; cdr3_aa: CASSLVGGSPLHF; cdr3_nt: TGTGCCAGCAGCTTGGTGGGGGGATCACCCCTCCACTTT
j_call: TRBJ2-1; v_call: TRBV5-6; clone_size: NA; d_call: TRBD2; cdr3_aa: CASSLGSSGRVVQFF; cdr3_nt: TGTGCCAGCAGCTTGGGCTCTAGCGGGCGTGTGGTTCAGTTCTTC
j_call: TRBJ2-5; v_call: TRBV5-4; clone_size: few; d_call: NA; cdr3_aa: CASRPGGGKTQYF; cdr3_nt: TGTGCCAGCAGGCCCGGAGGGGGGAAGACCCAGTACTTC
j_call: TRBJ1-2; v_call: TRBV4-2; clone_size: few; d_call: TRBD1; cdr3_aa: CASSQGAGGDYGYTF; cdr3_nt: TGTGCCAGCAGCCAAGGGGCAGGGGGGGACTATGGCTACACCTTC
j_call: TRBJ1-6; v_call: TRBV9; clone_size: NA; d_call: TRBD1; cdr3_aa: CASSVTGDNSPLHF; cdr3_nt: TGTGCCAGCAGCGTGACAGGGGACAATTCACCCCTCCACTTT
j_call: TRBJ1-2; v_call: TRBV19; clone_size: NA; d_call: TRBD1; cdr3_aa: CASTPQGANYGYTF; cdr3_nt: TGTGCCAGTACCCCACAGGGGGCAAACTATGGCTACACCTTC
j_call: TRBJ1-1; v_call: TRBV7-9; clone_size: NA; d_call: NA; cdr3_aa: CASSWTAVNTEAFF; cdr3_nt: TGTGCCAGCAGTTGGACAGCCGTGAACACTGAAGCTTTCTTT
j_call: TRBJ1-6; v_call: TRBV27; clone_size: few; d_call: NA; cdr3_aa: CASSLWAPRDSPLHF; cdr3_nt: TGTGCCAGCAGTTTATGGGCACCACGGGATTCACCCCTCCACTTT
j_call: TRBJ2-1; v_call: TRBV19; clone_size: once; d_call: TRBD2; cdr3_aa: CASRGDLNEQFF; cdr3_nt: TGTGCCAGTCGGGGGGACCTCAATGAGCAGTTCTTC
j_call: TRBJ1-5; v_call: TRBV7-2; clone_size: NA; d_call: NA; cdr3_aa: CASSLPGNQPQHF; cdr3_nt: TGTGCCAGCAGCCTACCGGGGAATCAGCCCCAGCATTTT
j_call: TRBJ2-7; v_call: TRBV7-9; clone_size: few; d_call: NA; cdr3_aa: CASSLVAYEQYF; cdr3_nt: TGTGCCAGCAGCTTAGTGGCCTACGAGCAGTACTTC
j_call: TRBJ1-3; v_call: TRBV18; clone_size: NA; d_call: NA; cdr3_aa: CASSPPTRDNTIYF; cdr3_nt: TGTGCCAGCTCACCACCCACCAGGGACAACACCATATATTTT
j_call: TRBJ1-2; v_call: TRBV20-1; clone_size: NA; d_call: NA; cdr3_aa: CSPGGGRGYTF; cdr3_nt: TGCAGTCCCGGGGGGGGCCGTGGCTACACCTTC
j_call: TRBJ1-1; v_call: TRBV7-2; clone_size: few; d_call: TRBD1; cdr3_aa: CASSLRQGGTEAFF; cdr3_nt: TGTGCCAGCAGCTTAAGACAGGGGGGGACTGAAGCTTTCTTT
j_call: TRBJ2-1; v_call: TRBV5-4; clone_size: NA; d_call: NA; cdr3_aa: CASSPNREPYNEQFF; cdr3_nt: TGTGCCAGCAGCCCCAACAGGGAACCCTACAATGAGCAGTTCTTC
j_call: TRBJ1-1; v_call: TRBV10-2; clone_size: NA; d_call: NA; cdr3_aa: CASSDSGRAGPEAFF; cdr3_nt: TGCGCCAGCAGTGACTCGGGCAGGGCTGGTCCTGAAGCTTTCTTT